This is a list of T cell receptor beta chains from one sample in a study of T cell responses to AZD1222 COVID-19 vaccine. Only in-frame clones appear in the TCRdb table, and some are missing; sequencing was by immunoSEQ multiplex PCR. The sample consists of 130,000 or so clones, approximately 92% of them appearing once. This specimen consisted of peripheral blood, obtained 28 days after the second AZD1222 dose. Receptors originate from an adult who received the AZD1222 COVID-19 vaccine. CDR3s include the opening cysteine and the closing phenylalanine or tryptophan. The D gene is left open where the match is weak. The size entry is marked missing in some rows and otherwise reads once, few, many or a size class.

v_call	j_call	clone_size	d_call	cdr3_aa	cdr3_nt
TRBV7-2	TRBJ2-3	-	TRBD2	CASSFVAGDDTQYF	TGTGCCAGCAGCTTCGTCGCGGGAGATGATACGCAGTATTTT
TRBV6-1	TRBJ2-1	-	-	CASSESIFSPVEQFF	TGTGCCAGCAGTGAATCGATATTTAGCCCTGTTGAGCAGTTCTTC
TRBV19	TRBJ1-2	-	TRBD1	CASSSDRGIYGYTF	TGTGCCAGTAGTTCCGACAGGGGAATCTATGGCTACACCTTC
TRBV4-1	TRBJ1-2	few	-	CASSPIGGRSYPGYTF	TGCGCCAGCAGCCCTATTGGCGGCAGATCCTACCCTGGCTACACCTTC
TRBV19	TRBJ2-5	-	-	CASSIDWGETQYF	TGTGCCAGTAGTATAGATTGGGGGGAGACCCAGTACTTC
TRBV6-5	TRBJ2-7	-	-	CASSYSLGGPSYEQYF	TGTGCCAGCAGTTACTCCTTGGGGGGGCCGAGCTACGAGCAGTACTTC
TRBV2	TRBJ2-1	-	TRBD1	CASSELTGQYNEQFF	TGTGCCAGCAGTGAATTGACAGGGCAGTACAATGAGCAGTTCTTC
TRBV3-1/TRBV3-2	TRBJ1-5	-	-	CASSQAGGTNQPQHF	TGTGCCAGCAGCCAAGCGGGAGGAACAAATCAGCCCCAGCATTTT
TRBV30	TRBJ1-2	-	-	CAGGRGSYGYTF	TGTGCTGGAGGTAGGGGCTCCTATGGCTACACCTTC
TRBV19	TRBJ1-6	-	TRBD1	CASRANDRDNSPLHF	TGTGCCAGTAGAGCCAATGACAGGGATAATTCACCCCTCCACTTT
TRBV4-1	TRBJ2-5	once	-	CASSQVGGETQYF	TGCGCCAGCAGCCAAGTAGGTGGGGAGACCCAGTACTTC
TRBV29-1	TRBJ1-2	-	TRBD1	CSVGGQCYTF	TGCAGCGTTGGGGGACAGTGCTACACCTTC
TRBV27	TRBJ1-5	once	-	CASSFVGSNQPQHF	TGTGCCAGCAGTTTCGTGGGGAGCAATCAGCCCCAGCATTTT
TRBV19	TRBJ1-2	-	-	CASSISLYGTIYGYTF	TGTGCCAGTAGTATATCATTGTACGGCACCATCTATGGCTACACCTTC
TRBV5-4	TRBJ2-2	-	-	CASSWAASPNTGELFF	TGTGCCAGCAGCTGGGCGGCAAGCCCGAACACCGGGGAGCTGTTTTTT
TRBV2	TRBJ2-1	-	TRBD1	CASSGTAGGSGEQFF	TGTGCCAGCAGTGGAACGGCAGGGGGCTCGGGTGAGCAGTTCTTC
TRBV28	TRBJ1-2	-	-	CASSLSDNYGYTF	TGTGCCAGCAGTTTATCGGATAACTATGGCTACACCTTC
TRBV5-1	TRBJ1-4	-	-	CASSPHRGHNEKLFF	TGCGCCAGCAGTCCCCACCGGGGACATAATGAAAAACTGTTTTTT
TRBV6-1	TRBJ1-1	-	-	CASSEYEAFF	TGTGCCAGCAGTGAATATGAAGCTTTCTTT
TRBV12-3/TRBV12-4	TRBJ1-3	-	-	CASSVNSGNTIYF	TGTGCCAGCAGTGTGAACTCTGGAAACACCATATATTTT
TRBV21-1	TRBJ2-3	few	-	CASSARIGQDNTDTQYF	TGTGCCAGCAGCGCGCGCATAGGACAGGATAACACAGATACGCAGTATTTT
TRBV24-1	TRBJ2-1	-	-	CATTSGVYNEQFF	TGTGCCACCACCAGCGGAGTCTACAATGAGCAGTTCTTC
TRBV5-4	TRBJ1-1	once	-	CASSGQPLNTEAFF	TGTGCCAGCAGCGGGCAGCCCCTTAACACTGAAGCTTTCTTT
TRBV5-6	TRBJ2-7	-	-	CASSLGLTQYF	TGTGCCAGCAGCTTGGGCCTCACGCAGTACTTC
TRBV2	TRBJ1-1	-	-	CASDDQVGTEAFF	TGTGCCAGCGACGACCAGGTAGGCACTGAAGCTTTCTTT
TRBV6-5	TRBJ2-1	-	-	CASSYGGPVNEQFF	TGTGCCAGCAGTTACGGCGGGCCTGTAAATGAGCAGTTCTTC
TRBV28	TRBJ1-2	once	-	CASSLYSANYGYTF	TGTGCCAGCAGTTTATACTCGGCTAACTATGGCTACACCTTC
TRBV6-5	TRBJ1-6	-	-	CASSVGYGGSPLHF	TGTGCCAGCAGCGTCGGTTACGGGGGTTCACCCCTCCACTTT
TRBV25-1	TRBJ1-2	-	-	CASSHETGPYGYTF	TGTGCCAGCAGCCACGAGACGGGACCCTATGGCTACACCTTC
TRBV10-2	TRBJ1-5	few	TRBD1	CASSADRGALNSNQPQHF	TGCGCCAGCAGCGCCGACAGGGGGGCGCTTAATAGCAATCAGCCCCAGCATTTT
TRBV30	TRBJ2-2	-	-	CAWSVLFGELFF	TGTGCCTGGAGTGTGCTGTTCGGGGAGCTGTTTTTT
TRBV19	TRBJ2-5	-	-	CASSRSFGVGTQYF	TGTGCCAGTAGTAGGTCTTTTGGGGTAGGGACCCAGTACTTC
TRBV24-1	TRBJ1-3	-	TRBD1	CATSDTPSSGGEDTIYF	TGTGCCACCAGTGATACACCATCGTCAGGGGGCGAGGACACCATATATTTT
TRBV3-1/TRBV3-2	TRBJ1-1	few	-	CASSQERYTEAFF	TGTGCCAGCAGCCAAGAACGGTACACTGAAGCTTTCTTT
TRBV27	TRBJ2-1	-	-	CASSFYGRTSYNEQFF	TGTGCCAGCAGTTTTTATGGGCGTACCTCCTACAATGAGCAGTTCTTC
TRBV6-5	TRBJ1-2	-	TRBD1	CASSYTRQGVGYGYTF	TGTGCCAGCAGTTACACACGACAGGGGGTCGGCTATGGCTACACCTTC
TRBV5-1	TRBJ2-3	-	-	CASSLGTLTSTDTQYF	TGCGCCAGCAGCCTGGGGACTCTGACTAGCACAGATACGCAGTATTTT
TRBV7-3	TRBJ2-7	-	TRBD1	CASSPHPGQGEEEQYF	TGTGCCAGCAGCCCCCACCCCGGACAGGGGGAGGAAGAGCAGTACTTC
TRBV18	TRBJ1-2	-	-	CASSPTRDGIAGYTF	TGTGCCAGCTCACCGACCAGAGACGGAATCGCTGGCTACACCTTC
TRBV11-3	TRBJ1-6	-	-	CASSLDPSSPLHF	TGTGCCAGCAGCTTAGATCCGAGTTCACCCCTCCACTTT